This T cell receptor (beta chain) was found in a study of T-cell reconstitution after alpha-beta-depleted transplantation in children. Study-level points and caveats: Among T cells one year after transplant, newly produced cells accounted for most counts and diversity. Alpha-beta T cells present about two months after transplant were reported to originate from several hundred expanded graft clones.

Preparing the TCRbeta library involved the use of unique molecular identifiers. TCRdb recomputed calls from the PCR reads with MiXCR, one row per CDR3 protein. Of some 350,000 distinct CDR3 sequences in the sample, around 15% are singletons; the top ten hold about 41%. From germline, CDR1 is MDHEN and CDR2 SYDVKM. The CDR3 covers 15 residues. The junction had 6 bases not matched to a gene; V was cut back by 2 bases and J by 5 bases. This clonotype has more than one count but fewer than ten. Its target is unknown. Sequenced here: PBMCs, mostly from graft donor cells, sampled 360 days after TCRalphabeta/CD19-depleted stem cell transplant. The chain uses TRBV28 and TRBJ2-1, with TRBD2 matching over 7 bases. The sequence was collected from a male patient between 2 and 15 years old who had a stem cell transplant for acute lymphoblastic leukemia, so the T cells may come from the graft donor. The DNA of the CDR3 is TGTGCCAGCAGTTTAGACGGGAGGTTGAACAATGAGCAGTTCTTC. Encoded protein: CASSLDGRLNNEQFF.